The text below deals with one T cell receptor (beta chain). Its target is not known. The V gene's germline CDR1 is SEHNR and CDR2 FQNEAQ (reference sequence). The CDR3 consists of 19 residues. J gave up 0 bases and V 0 bases, and 11 bases lay outside the gene matches. The Oncomine TCR Beta short-read assay was applied to DNA of cultured CD4+ T cells. TCRdb reprocessed the PCR reads with MiXCR, giving one entry per CDR3 protein. The sample includes some 9,800 distinct CDR3 sequences, approximately 64% of them seen just once. The treatment is: roughly 11-day PBMC culture with coronavirus spike peptide pools or control peptides (ViraFEST assay). This specimen comes from a study of vaccination and CD4 T cells after COVID-19. Turning to the study itself: Two-dose vaccination with either BNT162b2 or mRNA-1273 was given to participants.

The sequence was collected from a human donor who had recovered from COVID-19. This chain joins TRBV7-9 and TRBJ1-3; 7 positions agree with TRBD1. The sequenced sample was CD4+ T cells from blood, cultured in vitro. The CDR3 region has the DNA TGTGCCAGCAGCTTAGCGGGACAGTATTCAATCAACTCTGGAAACACCATATATTTT. Its translation: CASSLAGQYSINSGNTIYF.